The source of this T cell receptor beta chain is a study of shared clonotypes between healthy human individuals. Trimming stripped 3 bases from V and 0 bases from J, with 11 bases between. The CDR3 extends over 16 amino acids. Germline lookup yields CDR1 KGHSH and CDR2 LQKENI. Assay used: immunoSEQ multiplex PCR; TCRdb lists only in-frame clones, some missing. The data show about 1.1 million clones, about 84% seen once. The sequence came from a man aged 18 to 30 in good health. Some clones in this sample may be carry-over from other donors' samples. Input material: memory CD4+ T cells from PBMCs. Sample subset: CD45RA-negative fraction. The chain employs TRBV18 and TRBJ2-2; the D call may be TRBD1 or TRBD2 (5 bases each). CDR3 nucleotide sequence: TGTGCCAGCTCACCCCGAGGGGTGGCGAACACCGGGGAGCTGTTTTTT. Its translation: CASSPRGVANTGELFF.